This TCR beta chain was obtained from a study of blood T cell repertoires in COVID-19. Study summary: Sites in the United States, Italy and Spain provided acute and convalescent COVID-19 samples.

Germline V gene sequence: CDR1 SGHVS, CDR2 FNYEAQ. V lost 1 base and J lost 3, with 10 bases in between. The CDR3 consists of 14 residues. As processed by the authors: Researchers report that nucleated cell counts were estimated from reference gene primer amplification. Data came from immunoSEQ multiplex PCR; TCRdb stores just in-frame clones and leaves some out. The DNA was the basis for D and trimming; V, J and clone size are from that table. This table has about 88,000 clones, 75% to 90% appearing once. This clonotype was sampled from a male donor with acute or convalescent COVID-19. This chain links TRBV7-6 with TRBJ2-7; weak D call: TRBD1 (5 bases). The material sequenced was peripheral blood. As DNA, the CDR3 is TGTGCCAGCAGCTTAGGACATAGGGGCTACGAGCAGTACTTC. Translation gives CASSLGHRGYEQYF.